Each of the 10 T cell receptor beta chains below was sequenced from the same sample in a study of radiation and T cells in renal cell carcinoma. Only in-frame clones appear in the TCRdb table, and some are missing; sequencing was by immunoSEQ multiplex PCR. The sample comprises about 86,000 clones, approximately 80% of which are singletons, and around 9.1% rests with the top ten. Time point described: blood 4 weeks post-SBRT, at nephrectomy. Documented treatment: 15 Gy SBRT to primary tumor, nephrectomy 4 weeks later. The starting material was blood, obtained from a patient whose treatment included radiotherapy and nephrectomy. The receptors here all came from a man aged 45 to 65 with renal cell carcinoma.

The rearrangement joins TRBV6-1 to TRBJ2-3; TRBD2 aligns across 14 bases. The ends lost 6 bases at V and 4 bases at J; junction bases unmatched: 3. This CDR3 comprises 15 residues. Germline CDR1 is MNHNS and CDR2 is SASEGT. The CDR3 spells CASSPGLAGADTQYF. CDR3 sequence (DNA): TGTGCCAGCAGCCCGGGACTAGCGGGGGCAGATACGCAGTATTTT.

V usage is TRBV7-9 and J usage is TRBJ1-1, with TRBD1 matching over 7 bases. This CDR3 has 13 residues. J gave up 14 bases and V 3 bases, and 12 bases lay outside the gene matches. Germline V CDR1 and CDR2: SEHNR, FQNEAQ (reference sequence). CDR3 nucleotide sequence: TGTGCCAGCAGCTTTTCCGGGACAGAGTCTCGCTTCTTT. This codes for CASSFSGTESRFF. The full variable domain, completed using reference TRBV7-9 and TRBJ1-1, is DTGVSQNPRHKITKRGQNVTFRCDPISEHNRLYWYRQTLGQGPEFLTYFQNEAQLEKSRLLSDRFSAERPKGSFSTLEIQRTEQGDSAMYLCASSFSGTESRFFGQGTRLTVV.

The chain combines TRBV27 with TRBJ1-5, with 10 bases fitting TRBD1. The CDR3 sequence is 15 residues long. Germline values: CDR1 MNHEY, CDR2 SMNVEV (reference sequence). With V trimmed by 2 bases and J by 6 bases, 4 bases remained unmatched. CDR3 amino acids: CASSLVGQGTQPQHF. The CDR3 bases are TGTGCCAGCAGTTTAGTGGGACAGGGGACTCAGCCCCAGCATTTT.

The gene calls are TRBV6-6 and TRBJ2-7; D is perhaps TRBD1 (6 bases). The CDR3 is 12 amino acids. Looked up from germline, CDR1 is MNHNY and CDR2 is SVGAGI (reference sequence). The V end lost 6 bases, the J end lost 6 bases, and 12 bases lay between the germline ends. The CDR3 is CASRWMDSEQYF. Here the CDR3 DNA reads TGTGCCAGCAGGTGGATGGACAGCGAGCAGTACTTC.

The chain carries TRBV30 and TRBJ2-1; D call uncertain. CDR1 is GTSNPN, CDR2 SVGIG, per germline (reference sequence). Trimming took off 4 bases at V and 7 bases at J, with 8 bases between the two ends. This CDR3 has 11 amino acids. In DNA form, the CDR3 reads TGTGCCTGGATGGGGAATAATGAGCAGTTCTTC. It is translated as CAWMGNNEQFF.

V gene TRBV19 combines with J gene TRBJ1-1; 10 bases match TRBD1. Germline CDR1 is LNHDA and CDR2 is SQIVND (reference sequence). V shed 7 bases and J 1 base; nucleotides not matched to a gene: 15. The CDR3 is 18 residues long. CDR3 coding DNA: TGTGCCAGTACGCAGCTATATGGGACAGGGGAGGAGAACACTGAAGCTTTCTTT. It codes for CASTQLYGTGEENTEAFF.

This chain connects TRBV19 to TRBJ2-7; D gene unclear. This CDR3 region has 11 residues. V was shortened by 9 bases and J by 6 bases, with 12 bases between the two germline ends. Germline V gene data show CDR1 as LNHDA and CDR2 as SQIVND (reference sequence). CDR3 residues: CASGVLREQYF. The DNA for the CDR3 is TGTGCCAGCGGAGTCCTCCGCGAGCAGTACTTC.

The V and J genes are TRBV29-1 and TRBJ2-5; D is unclear. The CDR3 loop spans 16 amino acids. Trimming cost V 1 base and J 1 base, with 16 bases left between them. CDR1 and CDR2 from the germline V gene are SQVTM and ANQGSEA. The CDR3 here is CSVEGDGAGGQETQYF. As DNA, the CDR3 is TGCAGCGTTGAAGGCGATGGAGCCGGCGGCCAAGAGACCCAGTACTTC. The entire variable domain, with the rest obtained from reference TRBV29-1 and TRBJ2-5, is as follows: SAVISQKPSRDICQRGTSLTIQCQVDSQVTMMFWYRQQPGQSLTLIATANQGSEATYESGFVIDKFPISRPNLTFSTLTVSNMSPEDSSIYLCSVEGDGAGGQETQYFGPGTRLLVL.

V and J are TRBV27 and TRBJ2-2; TRBD1 might be the D (5 bases). The length of the CDR3 is 14 residues. V dropped 5 bases and J dropped 2 bases, with 9 bases sitting between them. Germline-derived CDR1 and CDR2 are MNHEY and SMNVEV (reference sequence). The CDR3 region is CASSRQRNTGELFF. The CDR3 bases are TGTGCCAGCAGTAGACAGAGAAACACCGGGGAGCTGTTTTTT.

Only one count was recorded for this clone. DNA for the CDR3: TGTGCCAGCAGCCCCCAACCCAATTCACCCCTCCACTTT. Translating it yields CASSPQPNSPLHF. The rearrangement joins TRBV7-2 to TRBJ1-6; D unresolved. CDR1 SGHTA and CDR2 FQGNSA come from the germline V gene. The CDR3 covers 13 residues. Trimming removed 5 bases at V and 7 bases at J, with 9 bases between.